These T cell receptor beta chains were read from a single sample in a study of T cell responses to AZD1222 COVID-19 vaccine. The data were produced by immunoSEQ multiplex PCR, yet TCRdb's version contains in-frame clones alone and is incomplete. Of 90,000 to 150,000 clones in the sample, roughly 90% were seen once. The source material was peripheral blood, sampled 28 days after the second AZD1222 dose. These receptors all come from an adult who received the AZD1222 COVID-19 vaccine. Both conserved end residues are part of each CDR3.

TRBJ1-2 | TRBV5-3 | CARSFPSGQGNYGYTF
TRBJ2-7 | TRBV18 | CASSRTGYEQYF
TRBJ2-2 | TRBV29-1 | CSVGSWGNTGELFF
TRBJ2-3 | TRBV3-1/TRBV3-2 | CASSQGTSGTDTQYF
TRBJ1-5 | TRBV7-8 | CASSLDLAGNQPQHF
TRBJ1-1 | TRBV4-2 | CASSQVGRRNTEAFF
TRBJ1-5 | TRBV18 | CASSPSAVQPQHF
TRBJ1-3 | TRBV7-2 | CASSISGTGAKYSGNTIYF
TRBJ2-7 | TRBV3-1/TRBV3-2 | CASSQDYVGGTGSYEQYF
TRBJ1-1 | TRBV29-1 | CSAGTSEAFF
TRBJ1-4 | TRBV2 | CASSVRGNNEKLFF
TRBJ1-2 | TRBV28 | CASSPHRTANYGYTF
TRBJ1-2 | TRBV6-4 | CASSRDGGDYGYTF
TRBJ2-7 | TRBV6-5 | CASSYSFGEQYF
TRBJ2-1 | TRBV6-1 | CASSEGTGGFYNEQFF
TRBJ2-1 | TRBV10-3 | CAISDQGSNEQFF
TRBJ1-1 | TRBV19 | CASMRQQNTEAFF
TRBJ2-3 | TRBV25-1 | CASRETGRSTDTQYF
TRBJ1-3 | TRBV6-5 | CASSRPGVGNTIYF
TRBJ1-2 | TRBV21-1 | CASSLRGELANYGYTF
TRBJ1-2 | TRBV3-1/TRBV3-2 | CASSQSLESGYTF
TRBJ1-5 | TRBV6-1 | CASSALRLGTLGNQPQHF
TRBJ1-2 | TRBV15 | CATSRGDSADWGYGYTF
TRBJ1-3 | TRBV7-9 | CASSRDQDSPHFF
TRBJ1-2 | TRBV27 | CASSPYNGVQGGYTF
TRBJ2-6 | TRBV6-5 | CASIADSGANVLTF
TRBJ1-5 | TRBV21-1 | CASNLRRSGGPNQPQHF
TRBJ2-5 | TRBV11-2 | CASSYTGGQGETQYF
TRBJ2-7 | TRBV28 | CASSLWAYEQYF
TRBJ2-7 | TRBV14 | CASSQEGDGYEQYF
TRBJ2-2 | TRBV18 | CASSPLNTGELFF
TRBJ1-2 | TRBV6-5 | CASSSGVDGYTF
TRBJ2-3 | TRBV20-1 | CSADFFDTQYF
TRBJ1-2 | TRBV11-1 | CASSSGGRYNYGYTF
TRBJ2-5 | TRBV19 | CASSERYGAGQETQYF
TRBJ2-3 | TRBV5-1 | CASSVTGTGRPDTQYF
TRBJ1-1 | TRBV7-2 | CASSRGQLGANTEAFF
TRBJ1-1 | TRBV10-2 | CASSDFNTEAFF
TRBJ1-2 | TRBV24-1 | CATSAGGAEGGYTF
TRBJ2-5 | TRBV7-2 | CASSLGGTAETQYF
TRBJ1-2 | TRBV7-8 | CASSLMENYGYTF
TRBJ1-3 | TRBV5-1 | CASSSQISGTDSGNTIYF
TRBJ1-4 | TRBV3-1/TRBV3-2 | CASSQDLRQGREKLFF
TRBJ1-1 | TRBV5-8 | CASSLGQPPTGAFF
TRBJ1-2 | TRBV7-9 | CASIETPGAVIRDGYTF
TRBJ1-2 | TRBV19 | CASRSTALQGERNYGYTF
TRBJ2-7 | TRBV9 | CASSPGGLAESYEQYF
TRBJ1-5 | TRBV19 | CASSIFGQGSNQPQHF
TRBJ1-2 | TRBV18 | CASSPPGLLGYTF
TRBJ1-5 | TRBV10-3 | CAISELQGNQPQHF
TRBJ1-2 | TRBV2 | CASSGDGGSGYTF